The 26 T cell receptor beta chains given below trace back to one sample, sequenced in a study of blood T cell repertoires in COVID-19 (TCRdb year 2020). The library was produced with the immunoSEQ multiplex PCR assay. TCRdb took over this immuneACCESS table, retaining in-frame rearrangements with V and J assigned. Such tables are incomplete; in checked studies, under half of the missing clones stem from an unresolved V gene, and the remainder is unexplained. This sample is represented by more than 200,000 clones; over 75% of them were singletons. The ten most abundant clones make up roughly 10% of the sample. Source material: peripheral blood. The receptor source for this set is a man aged 50-59 years with COVID-19, enrolled during active disease.

In its sample, this clone was seen a few times. The V gene is TRBV6-5, the J gene TRBJ2-7; tentative D call: TRBD2 (5 bases). Looked up from germline, CDR1 is MNHEY and CDR2 is SVGAGI. This CDR3 spans 14 amino acids. The V gene lost 7 bases and the J gene lost 0 bases, with 13 bases spanning the gap. The chain's CDR3 is CASTLGSVSYEQYF. The DNA of the CDR3 is TGTGCCAGCACCCTGGGTAGCGTCTCCTACGAGCAGTACTTC.

V is TRBV21-1 and J is TRBJ2-3; the table's TRBD1 call for D was not verified on the DNA. TRBV21-1 is marked as a pseudogene. The CDR3 runs 15 residues. Here the CDR3 reads CASRSGYASTDTQYF. As DNA, the CDR3 is TGTGCCAGCAGGTCAGGCTATGCTAGCACAGATACGCAGTATTTT.

The V and J genes are TRBV4-3 and TRBJ2-5; 10 nucleotides line up with TRBD2. Germline assignment: CDR1 LGHNA and CDR2 YSLEER. This CDR3 region has 15 residues. Unmatched junction bases numbered 6, after V lost 4 bases and J lost 4 bases. The CDR3 sequence is CASSPGLASLETQYF. CDR3 bases: TGCGCCAGCAGCCCGGGACTAGCGAGCCTAGAGACCCAGTACTTC.

The chain combines TRBV7-9 with TRBJ1-2; 8 bases line up with TRBD1. The CDR3 loop spans 18 amino acids. The V gene's germline CDR1 is SEHNR and CDR2 FQNEAQ (reference sequence). V dropped 1 base and J dropped 7; count of bases not matched to a gene: 17. This CDR3 is CASSLGWYRAGGDPGYTF. Here the CDR3 DNA reads TGTGCCAGCAGCTTAGGCTGGTATAGGGCAGGGGGCGATCCTGGCTACACCTTC.

The chain employs TRBV7-2 and TRBJ1-6, with a weak D call TRBD1 (6 bases). Germline lookup yields CDR1 SGHTA and CDR2 FQGNSA. V was trimmed by 0 bases and J by 10 bases, leaving 7 bases between them. This CDR3 is 13 amino acids long. DNA for the CDR3: TGTGCCAGCAGCTTAGCGGGGACATCACCCCTCCACTTT. As protein: CASSLAGTSPLHF.

The CDR3 DNA reads TGTGCCAGCGGCGCGGGGAACTACAATGAGCAGTTCTTC. The encoded protein is CASGAGNYNEQFF. V and J are TRBV2 and TRBJ2-1, with a tentative D call TRBD2 (6 bases). The CDR3 totals 13 residues. The germline V and J ends were trimmed by 8 bases and 3 bases, with 11 bases remaining between them. Germline V CDR1 and CDR2: SNHLY, FYNNEI.

Regarding this clone: Just one base apart from a much larger clone, this may be a read error. CDR3 loop: CASSSMNTEAFF. The CDR3 region has the DNA TGTGCCAGCAGTTCCATGAACACTGAAGCTTTCTTT. The V gene is TRBV6-5, the J gene TRBJ1-1; D is undetermined. The CDR3 runs 12 residues. Per germline, CDR1 MNHEY and CDR2 SVGAGI. V lost 4 bases to trimming and J lost 0 bases, with 3 bases between them.

The chain has TRBV27 and TRBJ2-2; 10 bases align to TRBD1. V shed 6 bases, J shed 4 bases, and the junction held 8 bases outside the gene matches. The CDR3 runs to 16 residues. Germline V gene lookup returns CDR1 MNHEY and CDR2 SMNVEV (reference sequence). The CDR3 reads CASRPSGQGITGELFF. In nucleotides, the CDR3 is TGTGCCAGCAGGCCCTCGGGACAGGGGATCACCGGGGAGCTGTTTTTT.

The chain links TRBV21-1 to TRBJ2-7; no check of the table's D call, TRBD1, against the DNA was made. TRBV21-1 is classified as a pseudogene. This CDR3 has 17 amino acids. The CDR3 loop is CASSKLRGTGWPYEQYF. The CDR3 bases are TGTGCCAGCAGCAAATTGAGAGGGACAGGGTGGCCCTACGAGCAGTACTTC.

The genes are TRBV13 and TRBJ2-7; TRBD1 matches 7 bases. V dropped 0 bases and J dropped 0; count of bases not matched to a gene: 5. Germline V gives CDR1 PRHDT, CDR2 FYEKMQ (reference sequence). There are 16 residues in the CDR3. DNA for the CDR3: TGTGCCAGCAGCTTAGGAGGGGGCAGGAGCTCCTACGAGCAGTACTTC. This encodes CASSLGGGRSSYEQYF.

A single count supports this clone. V gene TRBV29-1 combines with J gene TRBJ2-7; 7 bases map to TRBD1. The CDR3 is 13 amino acids. Germline V gene lookup returns CDR1 SQVTM and CDR2 ANQGSEA. Unmatched junction bases numbered 9, after V lost 6 bases and J lost 4 bases. The CDR3 DNA sequence: TGCAGCGTCCGCAGGGGGAATGGATACGAGCAGTACTTC. It encodes CSVRRGNGYEQYF.

The CDR3 DNA reads TGTGCCAGCAGTATACAGGGAAGCTTAAATTCACCCCTCCACTTT. Translation: CASSIQGSLNSPLHF. V and J are TRBV6-5 and TRBJ1-6, with a tentative D call TRBD1 (6 bases). The germline CDR1 and CDR2 sequences are MNHEY and SVGAGI. The CDR3 runs 15 residues. V was clipped by 5 bases and J by 7 bases, with 15 bases between them.

The chain is built from TRBV27 and TRBJ2-1, with D maybe TRBD2 (6 bases). Germline values: CDR1 MNHEY, CDR2 SMNVEV (reference sequence). The CDR3 length is 16 residues. V lost 5 bases to trimming and J lost 4 bases, with 18 bases between them. CDR3 coding DNA: TGTGCCAGCAGTCTCACCCCTAGCGCAACATACAATGAGCAGTTCTTC. Encoded protein: CASSLTPSATYNEQFF.

The chain links TRBV4-3 to TRBJ2-3, with 12 bases fitting TRBD2. The CDR3 loop spans 18 amino acids. Germline values: CDR1 LGHNA, CDR2 YSLEER. Trimming removed 4 bases from V and 0 bases from J; junction bases left unmatched: 8. CDR3 in amino acids: CASSRRLAGGASTDTQYF. CDR3 in DNA: TGCGCCAGCAGCCGCCGGCTAGCGGGGGGGGCTAGCACAGATACGCAGTATTTT.

The chain recombines TRBV6-5 with TRBJ1-2; 7 bases fit TRBD1. V trimming: 6 bases; J trimming: 1 base; junction bases outside the gene matches: 2. The CDR3 spans 13 residues. In germline, CDR1 is MNHEY, CDR2 SVGAGI. CDR3 residues: CASRRDSNYGYTF. Here the CDR3 DNA reads TGTGCCAGCAGAAGGGACAGTAACTATGGCTACACCTTC.

A single count supports this clone. The chain links TRBV30 to TRBJ2-3, with 8 bases that match TRBD2. Germline V CDR1 and CDR2: GTSNPN, SVGIG (reference sequence). This CDR3 has 12 amino acids. CDR3 amino acids: CAGGGWTDTQYF. CDR3 DNA: TGTGCAGGCGGGGGGTGGACAGATACGCAGTATTTT.

The chain joins TRBV7-9 to TRBJ1-1, with no clear D. CDR1 is SEHNR and CDR2 is FQNEAQ in the germline V gene (reference sequence). Deletions cut 5 bases from V and 4 bases from J, with 14 bases between. CDR3 length: 14 amino acids. The CDR3 nucleotides read TGTGCCAGCAGCCTGGATGCGGTTGGCACTGAAGCTTTCTTT. Amino acid sequence: CASSLDAVGTEAFF.

In this sample, this clone turned up a few times. V gene TRBV7-9 combines with J gene TRBJ1-2, with 9 bases identical to TRBD1. The CDR3 is 14 amino acids. With 5 bases clipped from V and 5 bases from J, the junction kept 6 bases outside the gene matches. Germline V gives CDR1 SEHNR, CDR2 FQNEAQ (reference sequence). The CDR3 loop reads CASSPIQGAYGYTF. The CDR3 coding sequence is TGTGCCAGCAGCCCAATACAGGGGGCATATGGCTACACCTTC.

This chain joins TRBV7-8 and TRBJ2-2; D perhaps matches TRBD2 (6 bases). V was shortened by 7 bases and J by 0 bases, with 15 bases between the two germline ends. CDR1 SGHVS and CDR2 FQNEAQ come from the germline V gene. This CDR3 contains 16 residues. The CDR3 DNA reads TGTGCCAGCACCCATAGCGGTTCCGCGAACACCGGGGAGCTGTTTTTT. Its translation is CASTHSGSANTGELFF.

The chain couples TRBV7-6 to TRBJ2-3; 12 positions match TRBD2. The germline V gene has CDR1 SGHVS and CDR2 FNYEAQ. The V segment lost 5 bases and the J segment 0 bases; nucleotides outside the gene matches: 12. CDR3 length equals 19 residues. CDR3 in amino acids: CASSAGLAGLSSSTDTQYF. CDR3 nucleotides: TGTGCCAGCAGCGCGGGACTAGCGGGTCTCTCTAGTAGCACAGATACGCAGTATTTT.

J is TRBJ2-1 and V is TRBV5-1, with TRBD2 matching over 11 bases. V was pared by 4 bases and J by 13 bases, with 7 bases of the junction left unmatched. Germline-derived CDR1 and CDR2 are SGHRS and YFSETQ. The CDR3 is 13 amino acids. The CDR3 bases are TGCGCCAGCAGCGAGACTAGCGGGGCCCTTCAGTTCTTC. It specifies CASSETSGALQFF.

This sequence joins TRBV6-2 or TRBV6-3 and TRBJ2-5; 9 bases agree with TRBD2. The CDR3 consists of 15 residues. Germline values: CDR1 MNHEY, CDR2 SVGEGT. V trimming: 2 bases; J trimming: 2 bases; junction bases outside the gene matches: 3. The CDR3 protein is CASSYTLAGQETQYF. The DNA for the CDR3 is TGTGCCAGCAGTTACACGCTAGCGGGGCAAGAGACCCAGTACTTC.

This clone occurred a few times. This sequence joins TRBV1 and TRBJ2-7; the D call in the table, TRBD2, was not verified against the DNA. TRBV1 is shown as a pseudogene. This CDR3 spans 12 amino acids. The chain's CDR3 is CTSRLAGGEQYF. The CDR3 DNA reads TGCACCAGCCGCCTAGCGGGGGGCGAGCAGTACTTC.

This clone occurred once. The same CDR3 also results from other DNA sequences found in this sample. The chain recombines TRBV2 with TRBJ1-5; D is uncertain. Germline assignment: CDR1 SNHLY and CDR2 FYNNEI. CDR3 size: 13 residues. V was shortened by 1 base and J by 4 bases, with 5 bases between the two germline ends. The CDR3 region has the DNA TGTGCCAGCAGTGAAGGAGAGAATCAGCCCCAGCATTTT. It codes for CASSEGENQPQHF.

The J gene is TRBJ1-5, the V gene TRBV19; D is undetermined. There are 15 residues in the CDR3. Trimming stripped 5 bases from V and 3 bases from J, with 14 bases between. Germline CDR1 LNHDA, CDR2 SQIVND (reference sequence). CDR3 sequence: CASSPGTAVNQPQHF. The CDR3 DNA reads as TGTGCCAGTAGTCCGGGAACGGCCGTCAATCAGCCCCAGCATTTT.

The chain links TRBV9 to TRBJ2-7; 10 bases are a match to TRBD1. The CDR3 covers 16 residues. CDR1 is SGDLS and CDR2 is YYNGEE in the germline V gene. Losses at the gene ends were 0 bases for V and 7 bases for J; bases not matched to a gene: 10. The CDR3 region has the DNA TGTGCCAGCAGCGTAGGGGGGACAGGGGTCCCCCTGGAGCAGTACTTC. Translation gives CASSVGGTGVPLEQYF.